This is a list of T cell receptor beta chains from one sample in a study of T cell changes during pregnancy in multiple sclerosis. Some clones are missing from TCRdb's copy, which holds only in-frame ones; the method was immunoSEQ multiplex PCR. The table records around 33,000 clones, 90% of them present only once. Sequenced here: peripheral blood, sampled in the third trimester of pregnancy. The receptor set was obtained from a female donor in good health, enrolled as a control in a pregnancy study. Each CDR3 is given with its conserved first and last residue. Fields, in order: V gene, D gene, clone size, J gene, CDR3 DNA, CDR3 protein. The D gene is left open where the match is weak. Clone size is given for some rows only: seen once, a few or many times, or a class if the clone is expanded.

>TRBV7-2|TRBD2|.|TRBJ2-7
TGTGCCAGCAGCATGACTAGCGGGGGTGCTAGCTCCTACGAGCAGTACTTC
CASSMTSGGASSYEQYF
>TRBV4-3|TRBD1|.|TRBJ1-2
TGCGCCAGCAGCCAAGGGGACAGGGGCAGGGGCTACACCTTC
CASSQGDRGRGYTF
>TRBV9|.|.|TRBJ1-1
TGTGCCAGCAGCGTAGAAGAGTCGGGGGGTATAGCTTTCTTT
CASSVEESGGIAFF
>TRBV5-1|TRBD2|.|TRBJ2-3
TGCGCCAGCACCCGCGGGGGGTCAAGCACGCAGTATTTT
CASTRGGSSTQYF
>TRBV5-1|.|.|TRBJ2-1
TGCGCCAGCAGCTACGGAGTTCCTCTGAGCGGATTCTACAATGAGCAGTTCTTC
CASSYGVPLSGFYNEQFF
>TRBV6-5|TRBD2|.|TRBJ2-1
TGTGCCAGCAGTGTAGCGGGGGGGCCTCGGGAGCAGTTCTTC
CASSVAGGPREQFF
>TRBV7-2|TRBD2|.|TRBJ2-7
TGTGCCAGCAGCTTAGCGGGGTCTAGCGGGCGCTACGAGCAGTACTTC
CASSLAGSSGRYEQYF
>TRBV5-4|TRBD2|.|TRBJ2-7
TGTGCCAGCAGCTCCATCGGCGGGAGGGGCTACGAGCAGTACTTC
CASSSIGGRGYEQYF
>TRBV6-5|.|.|TRBJ1-5
TGTGCCAGCAGCCGTGACTTTAATCAGCCCCAGCATTTT
CASSRDFNQPQHF
>TRBV28|TRBD2|.|TRBJ2-7
TGTGCCAGCAGTTTGTCTTTAGCGGGAGGAAACGAGCAGTACTTC
CASSLSLAGGNEQYF
>TRBV5-6|.|.|TRBJ2-7
TGTGCCAGCAGCTTCCAGGGTCCCGAGCAGTACTTC
CASSFQGPEQYF
>TRBV27|.|.|TRBJ1-5
TGTGCCAGCCAAATTGAGGCAGGGCAGAATCAGCCCCAGCATTTT
CASQIEAGQNQPQHF
>TRBV7-6|.|.|TRBJ2-3
TGTGCCAGCAGCTTAAGTATCGGGGATACGCAGTATTTT
CASSLSIGDTQYF
>TRBV4-1|.|once|TRBJ2-1
TGCGCCAGCAGCCAAGATCTTTCGCAATTCAGCTCCTACAATGAGCAGTTCTTC
CASSQDLSQFSSYNEQFF
>TRBV7-6|.|.|TRBJ2-7
TGTGCCAGCAGCGGGAGCTCCTACGAGCAGTACTTC
CASSGSSYEQYF
>TRBV7-6|TRBD1|.|TRBJ1-3
TGTGCCAGCAGCGGACAGGCCTTACTCTCTGGAAACACCATATATTTT
CASSGQALLSGNTIYF
>TRBV5-8|.|.|TRBJ1-2
TGTGCCAGCAGGGGTGAAGGAGACGGTGGCTACACCTTC
CASRGEGDGGYTF
>TRBV6-4|TRBD2|few|TRBJ2-1
TGTGCCAGCAGTGCCACCTTCGACGGGGGGATGGTTGAGCAGTTCTTC
CASSATFDGGMVEQFF
>TRBV27|TRBD1|.|TRBJ2-7
TGTGCCAGCAGAGGGGACAGGGGTTACGAGCAGTACTTC
CASRGDRGYEQYF
>TRBV6-5|.|.|TRBJ1-6
TGTGCCAGCAGTTACGTCAGGACAGATAATTCACCCCTCCACTTT
CASSYVRTDNSPLHF
>TRBV10-2|.|.|TRBJ2-1
TGCGCCAGCAGTGAAAGGGGGAATGAGCAGTTCTTC
CASSERGNEQFF
>TRBV6-5|.|.|TRBJ1-1
TGTGCCAGCAGTTACTCGGGAGGGGGTATTTACACTGAAGCTTTCTTT
CASSYSGGGIYTEAFF
>TRBV6-5|TRBD1|.|TRBJ1-5
TGTGCCAGCAGATCAGGGGGTAGCAATCAGCCCCAGCATTTT
CASRSGGSNQPQHF
>TRBV6-1|.|.|TRBJ2-7
TGTGCCAGCAAGGGTGGGGAGTCCTACGAGCAGTACTTC
CASKGGESYEQYF
>TRBV6-5|.|.|TRBJ1-2
TGTGCCAGCAGTATGGGAGGGGGTTTTGGCTACACCTTC
CASSMGGGFGYTF
>TRBV7-2|TRBD2|.|TRBJ2-1
TGTGCCAGCAGCCTGACAGCGGGGGGGCTTGATGAGCAGTTCTTC
CASSLTAGGLDEQFF
>TRBV11-1|TRBD2|.|TRBJ2-3
TGTGCCAGCAGAGGGGTTAACGGGGAGGGAGCAGATACGCAGTATTTT
CASRGVNGEGADTQYF